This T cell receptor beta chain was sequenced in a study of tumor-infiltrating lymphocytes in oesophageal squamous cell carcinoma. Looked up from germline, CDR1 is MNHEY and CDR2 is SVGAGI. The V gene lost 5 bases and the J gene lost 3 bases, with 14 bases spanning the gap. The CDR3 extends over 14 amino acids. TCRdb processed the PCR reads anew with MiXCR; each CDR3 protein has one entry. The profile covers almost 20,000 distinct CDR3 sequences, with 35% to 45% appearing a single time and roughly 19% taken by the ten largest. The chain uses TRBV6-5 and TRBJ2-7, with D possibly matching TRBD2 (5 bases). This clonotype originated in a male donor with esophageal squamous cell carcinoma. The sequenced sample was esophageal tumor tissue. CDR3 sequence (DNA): TGTGCCAGCAGTGAAGTAAGGAGGAGCTACGAGCAGTACTTC. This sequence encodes CASSEVRRSYEQYF.